This TCR beta chain was captured in a study of blood T cells in healthy people across ages. The V segment lost 5 bases and the J segment 3 bases; nucleotides outside the gene matches: 6. Germline V gene data show CDR1 as DFQATT and CDR2 as SNEGSKA (reference sequence). The CDR3 has 14 amino acids. Combining a sample-barcoded 5' primer with a J-beta primer mix, a second PCR ran for about 6 to 12 cycles. TCRdb passed the 5' RACE reads through MiXCR, listing each CDR3 protein once. Altogether 450,000 to 600,000 distinct CDR3 sequences are present, over 25% being singletons, with the ten largest covering 3% to 4%. This same sample was also taken into another study, of T cells of mothers and their children. According to that study: The study found slightly higher but non-significant overlap in related versus unrelated mother-child pairs.

The sequencing input was blood. The receptor's source is a boy aged 2-9 years in good health. The chain recombines TRBV20-1 with TRBJ2-7; TRBD2 aligns across 11 bases. Written as DNA, the CDR3 is TGCAGTGCTGTCGAGCTAGCGGGAGGCTACGAGCAGTACTTC. Translated, it gives CSAVELAGGYEQYF.